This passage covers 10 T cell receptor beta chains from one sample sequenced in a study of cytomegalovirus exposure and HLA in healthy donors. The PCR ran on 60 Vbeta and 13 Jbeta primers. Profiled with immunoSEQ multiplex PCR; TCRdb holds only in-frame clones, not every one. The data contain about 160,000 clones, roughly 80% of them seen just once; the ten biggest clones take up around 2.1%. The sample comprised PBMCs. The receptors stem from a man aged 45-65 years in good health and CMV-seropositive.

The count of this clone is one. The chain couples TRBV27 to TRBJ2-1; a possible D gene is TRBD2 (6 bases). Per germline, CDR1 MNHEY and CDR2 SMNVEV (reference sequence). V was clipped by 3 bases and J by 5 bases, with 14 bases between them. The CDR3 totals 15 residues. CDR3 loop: CASSLSGVGNNEQFF. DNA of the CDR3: TGTGCCAGCAGTTTGTCGGGGGTGGGGAACAATGAGCAGTTCTTC.

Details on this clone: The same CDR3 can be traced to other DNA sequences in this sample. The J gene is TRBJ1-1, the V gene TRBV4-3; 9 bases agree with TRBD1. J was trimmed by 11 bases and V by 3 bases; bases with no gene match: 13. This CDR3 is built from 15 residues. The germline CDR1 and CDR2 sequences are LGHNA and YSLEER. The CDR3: CASSHPGQGVGEAFF. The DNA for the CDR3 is TGCGCCAGCAGCCATCCGGGACAGGGAGTAGGTGAGGCTTTCTTT.

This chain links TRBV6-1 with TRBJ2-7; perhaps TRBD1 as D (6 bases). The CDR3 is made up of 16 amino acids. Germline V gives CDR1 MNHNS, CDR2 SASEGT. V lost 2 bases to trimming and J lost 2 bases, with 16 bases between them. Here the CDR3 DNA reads TGTGCCAGCAGTGAACCATTCTGGGGGCAAACCTACGAGCAGTACTTC. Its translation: CASSEPFWGQTYEQYF.

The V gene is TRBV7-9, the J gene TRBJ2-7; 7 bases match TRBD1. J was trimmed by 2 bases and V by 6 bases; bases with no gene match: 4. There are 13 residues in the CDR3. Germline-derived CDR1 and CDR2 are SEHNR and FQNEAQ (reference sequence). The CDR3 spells CASRDRDTYEQYF. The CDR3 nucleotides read TGTGCCAGCAGAGACAGGGACACCTACGAGCAGTACTTC.

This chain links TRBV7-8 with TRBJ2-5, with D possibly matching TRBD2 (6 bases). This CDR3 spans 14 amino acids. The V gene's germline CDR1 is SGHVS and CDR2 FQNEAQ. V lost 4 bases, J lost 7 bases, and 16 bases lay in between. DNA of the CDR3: TGTGCCAGCAGCTCCAGAGGTTACGGGGGGACCCAGTACTTC. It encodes CASSSRGYGGTQYF.

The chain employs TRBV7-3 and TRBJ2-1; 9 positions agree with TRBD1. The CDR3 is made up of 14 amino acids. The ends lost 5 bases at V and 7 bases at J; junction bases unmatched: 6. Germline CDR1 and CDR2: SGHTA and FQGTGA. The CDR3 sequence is CASSPGTGKNEQFF. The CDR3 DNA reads TGTGCCAGCAGCCCAGGGACAGGGAAGAATGAGCAGTTCTTC.

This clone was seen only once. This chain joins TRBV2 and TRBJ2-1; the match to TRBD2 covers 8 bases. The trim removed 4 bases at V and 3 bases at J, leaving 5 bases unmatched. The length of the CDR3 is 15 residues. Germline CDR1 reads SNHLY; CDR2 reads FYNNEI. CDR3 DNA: TGTGCCAGCAGTGGGCGGGGGGCCGGCTACAATGAGCAGTTCTTC. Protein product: CASSGRGAGYNEQFF.

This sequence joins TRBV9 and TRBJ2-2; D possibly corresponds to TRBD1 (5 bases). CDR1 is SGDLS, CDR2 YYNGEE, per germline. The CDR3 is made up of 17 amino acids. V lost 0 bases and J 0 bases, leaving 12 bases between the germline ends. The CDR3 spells CASSVARRATNTGELFF. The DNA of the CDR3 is TGTGCCAGCAGCGTAGCTCGCAGGGCCACGAACACCGGGGAGCTGTTTTTT.

CDR3 in DNA: TGTGCCAGCAGCTTGGCCCCCTCTAGCACAGATACGCAGTATTTT. Amino acids: CASSLAPSSTDTQYF. J is TRBJ2-3 and V is TRBV5-4; D call uncertain. CDR3 length: 15 amino acids. V was clipped by 0 bases and J by 0 bases, with 8 bases between them. Per germline, CDR1 SGHNT and CDR2 YYREEE (reference sequence). Combining the CDR3 with reference TRBV5-4 and TRBJ2-3 gives the whole variable domain ETGVTQSPTHLIKTRGQQVTLRCSSQSGHNTVSWYQQALGQGPQFIFQYYREEENGRGNFPPRFSGLQFPNYSSELNVNALELDDSALYLCASSLAPSSTDTQYFGPGTRLTVL.

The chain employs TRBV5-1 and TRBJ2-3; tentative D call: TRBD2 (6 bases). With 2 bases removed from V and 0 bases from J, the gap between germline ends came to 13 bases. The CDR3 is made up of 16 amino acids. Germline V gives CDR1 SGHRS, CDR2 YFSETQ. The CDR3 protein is CASSLGGISSTDTQYF. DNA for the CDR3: TGCGCCAGCAGCTTAGGAGGGATTTCTAGCACAGATACGCAGTATTTT.